This T cell receptor beta chain was sequenced during a study of OX40 agonist ivuxolimab in advanced cancers. Findings of the study overall: Partial responders treated at 0.1-3.0 mg/kg exhibited clonal expansion among the lowest measured.

The germline V gene encodes CDR1 KGHSH and CDR2 LQKENI. The CDR3 is made up of 14 amino acids. The V end lost 6 bases, the J end lost 4 bases, and 14 bases lay between the germline ends. Produced via immunoSEQ multiplex PCR; TCRdb's table is partial and in-frame only. The repertoire consists of under 100,000 clones, with approximately 80% occurring once and the leading ten covering approximately 5.5%. With respect to this clone: The antigen remains unidentified.

This clonotype originated in an adult with an advanced solid tumor such as melanoma, head and neck, liver or kidney cancer. This rearrangement joins TRBV18 to TRBJ2-3, with D possibly matching TRBD2 (6 bases). Sequenced here: CD4+ or CD8+ T cells sorted from blood, sampled in a trial of the OX40 agonist ivuxolimab. CDR3 region: CASSPVREPDTQYF. The DNA of the CDR3 is TGTGCCAGCTCGCCTGTTCGGGAGCCAGATACGCAGTATTTT.